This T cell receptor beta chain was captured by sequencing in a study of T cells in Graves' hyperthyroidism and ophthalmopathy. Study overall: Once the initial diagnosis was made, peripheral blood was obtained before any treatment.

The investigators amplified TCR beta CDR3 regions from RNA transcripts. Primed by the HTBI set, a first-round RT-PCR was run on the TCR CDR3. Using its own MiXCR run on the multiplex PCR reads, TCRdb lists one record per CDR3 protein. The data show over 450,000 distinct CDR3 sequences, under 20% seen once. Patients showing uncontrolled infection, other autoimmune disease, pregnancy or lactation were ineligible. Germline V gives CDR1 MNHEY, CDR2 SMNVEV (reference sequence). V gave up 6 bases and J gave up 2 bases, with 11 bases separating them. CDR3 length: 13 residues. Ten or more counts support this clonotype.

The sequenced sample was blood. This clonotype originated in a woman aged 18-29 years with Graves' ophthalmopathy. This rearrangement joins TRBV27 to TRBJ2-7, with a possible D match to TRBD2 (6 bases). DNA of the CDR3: TGTGCCAGCAGCCGGGACTCACCCTACGAGCAGTACTTC. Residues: CASSRDSPYEQYF.